This T cell receptor beta chain is from a study of blood T cell repertoires in COVID-19. Study at large: The United States, Italy and Spain supplied acute and convalescent COVID-19 samples. From T cells, B-cell-depleted T cells, or PBMCs came the material, which was cDNA or gDNA.

As originally analysed: Quantification of nucleated cells was approximated via reference gene primer amplification. The table came from immunoSEQ multiplex PCR; TCRdb's copy has only in-frame clones and leaves some out. V, J and clone size reflect that table, while D and trimming were determined from the DNA. The table lists about 350,000 clones, approximately 89% of them singletons. Germline loops: CDR1 SNHLY, CDR2 FYNNEI. After removal of 5 bases from V and 7 bases from J, the junction contained 7 bases not matched to a gene. The CDR3 has 15 amino acids. The Seattle patients joined while their infection was active and were tracked longitudinally afterward.

Input material: peripheral blood. The chain recombines TRBV2 with TRBJ1-6, with 8 nucleotides matching TRBD1. This clonotype was obtained from a woman in her sixties with COVID-19, enrolled during active disease. The CDR3 coding sequence is TGTGCCAGCAGTAGTCAGACAGGGGCCAATTCACCCCTCCACTTT. Its protein product is CASSSQTGANSPLHF.